This record covers a single T cell receptor (beta chain). The antigen is undetermined. The data derive from a study of T cell responses to AZD1222 COVID-19 vaccine. Study-wide points: It should be noted that donors were predominantly white British and more often female, and clonal diversity was possibly underestimated.

Clones were read by immunoSEQ multiplex PCR, and TCRdb kept only the in-frame ones, dropping some. This sample has roughly 150,000 clones; less than 95% occur once, and the top ten carry approximately 6.2%. Per the germline V gene, CDR1 is MNHNS and CDR2 is SASEGT. Trimming at V came to 0 bases and at J to 0 bases, leaving 13 bases not matched to a gene. The CDR3 is 20 amino acids. V usage is TRBV6-1 and J usage is TRBJ1-3, with 8 bases aligning to TRBD1. This specimen consisted of peripheral blood, obtained 28 days after the second AZD1222 dose. This TCR derives from an adult who received the AZD1222 COVID-19 vaccine. The CDR3: CASSEAIWDRFTSSGNTIYF. Written as DNA, the CDR3 is TGTGCCAGCAGTGAAGCGATTTGGGACAGGTTTACAAGCTCTGGAAACACCATATATTTT.